This T cell receptor (beta chain) came from a study of PD-L1 blockade in urothelial cancer. The wider study: Each participant's history included 0 to 3 prior chemotherapy regimens.

Trimming cost V 5 bases and J 6 bases, with 20 bases left between them. The CDR3 consists of 16 residues. In germline, CDR1 is SGHDT, CDR2 YYEEEE. Described time point: pretreatment peripheral blood. Synthetic TCR analog templates were spiked into each PCR. Here immunoSEQ multiplex PCR was the method, and the copy in TCRdb shows in-frame clones only, minus some. The table lists about 33,000 clones, under 90% of them singletons. The chain carries TRBV5-6 and TRBJ2-2; the D gene is possibly TRBD2 (6 bases). The specimen comprised PBMCs, sampled around atezolizumab (anti-PD-L1) treatment. The sequence was collected from a man aged 60 to 69 with urothelial cancer. The CDR3 region is CASRLGWTNLPGELFF. DNA of the CDR3: TGTGCCAGCAGACTAGGGTGGACTAATCTCCCCGGGGAGCTGTTTTTT.